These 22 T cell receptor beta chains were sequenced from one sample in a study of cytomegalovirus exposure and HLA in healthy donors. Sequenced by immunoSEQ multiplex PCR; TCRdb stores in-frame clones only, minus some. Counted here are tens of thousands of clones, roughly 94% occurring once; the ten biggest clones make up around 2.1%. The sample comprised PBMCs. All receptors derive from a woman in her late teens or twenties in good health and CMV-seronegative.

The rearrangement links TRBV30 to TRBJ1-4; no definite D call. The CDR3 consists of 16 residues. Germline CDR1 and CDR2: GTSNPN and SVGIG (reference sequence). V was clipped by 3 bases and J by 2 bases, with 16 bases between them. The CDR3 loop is CAWRSPKTRTNEKLFF. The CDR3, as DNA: TGTGCCTGGAGGTCCCCCAAAACGAGGACTAATGAAAAACTGTTTTTT. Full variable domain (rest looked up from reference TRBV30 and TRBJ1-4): SQTIHQWPATLVQPVGSPLSLECTVEGTSNPNLYWYRQAAGRGLQLLFYSVGIGQISSEVPQNLSASRPQDRQFILSSKKLLLSDSGFYLCAWRSPKTRTNEKLFFGSGTQLSVL.

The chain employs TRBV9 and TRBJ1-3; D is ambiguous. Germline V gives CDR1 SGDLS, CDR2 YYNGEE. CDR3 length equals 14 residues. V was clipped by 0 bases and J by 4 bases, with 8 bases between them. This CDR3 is CASSVAGSGNTIYF. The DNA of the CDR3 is TGTGCCAGCAGCGTAGCCGGGTCGGGAAACACCATATATTTT.

CDR3 nucleotide sequence: TGCGCCAGCAGCTCCGAAGAGGGAGCGGCGCGGCAGTACTTC. As protein: CASSSEEGAARQYF. The rearrangement links TRBV5-1 to TRBJ2-7, with TRBD2 as a possible D gene (5 bases). The length of the CDR3 is 14 residues. Germline V gene sequence: CDR1 SGHRS, CDR2 YFSETQ. Trimming left V 3 bases short and J 9 bases short, with 19 bases between.

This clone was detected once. In DNA, the CDR3 is TGCGCCAGCAGTGAGTCACTAGCGGGGGTAGGGACAGATACGCAGTATTTT. Residues: CASSESLAGVGTDTQYF. The chain couples TRBV10-1 to TRBJ2-3, with 11 positions matching TRBD2. Losses at the gene ends were 0 bases for V and 3 bases for J; bases not matched to a gene: 5. The CDR3 runs to 17 residues. In germline, CDR1 is WNHNN, CDR2 SYGVQD (reference sequence).

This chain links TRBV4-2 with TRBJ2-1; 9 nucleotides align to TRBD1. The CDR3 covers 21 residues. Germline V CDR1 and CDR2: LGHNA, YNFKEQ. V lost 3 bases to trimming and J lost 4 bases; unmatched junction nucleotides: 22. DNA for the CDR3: TGTGCCAGCAGCCAGAGACTACCTCTCGGGCTCGCCGGGACAGGGTACAATGAGCAGTTCTTC. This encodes CASSQRLPLGLAGTGYNEQFF.

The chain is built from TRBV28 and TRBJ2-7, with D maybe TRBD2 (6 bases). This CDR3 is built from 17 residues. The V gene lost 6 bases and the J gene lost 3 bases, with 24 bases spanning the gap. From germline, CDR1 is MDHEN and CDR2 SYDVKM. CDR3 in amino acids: CASSPLGRDSASYEQYF. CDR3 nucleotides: TGTGCCAGCAGCCCCCTGGGGCGGGATTCCGCGAGCTACGAGCAGTACTTC.

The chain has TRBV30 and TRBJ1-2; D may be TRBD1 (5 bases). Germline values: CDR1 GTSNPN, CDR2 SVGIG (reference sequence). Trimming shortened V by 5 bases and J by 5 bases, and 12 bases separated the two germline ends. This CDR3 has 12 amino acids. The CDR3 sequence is CAWRDSKYGYTF. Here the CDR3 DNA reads TGTGCCTGGCGCGACAGCAAATATGGCTACACCTTC.

CDR3 bases: TGTGCCACCAGCAGAGATCGGTTCGGGGAACACAATGAGCAGTTCTTC. This codes for CATSRDRFGEHNEQFF. V and J are TRBV15 and TRBJ2-1; D might be TRBD2 (5 bases). The CDR3 consists of 16 residues. The germline CDR1 and CDR2 sequences are LNHNV and YYDKDF (reference sequence). V was shortened by 0 bases and J by 5 bases, with 14 bases between the two germline ends.

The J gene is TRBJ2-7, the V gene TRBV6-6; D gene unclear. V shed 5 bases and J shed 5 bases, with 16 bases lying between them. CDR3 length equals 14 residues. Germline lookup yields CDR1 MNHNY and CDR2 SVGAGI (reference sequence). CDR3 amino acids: CASSPAGFYDEQYF. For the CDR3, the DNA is TGTGCCAGCAGTCCGGCCGGGTTCTACGACGAGCAGTACTTC.

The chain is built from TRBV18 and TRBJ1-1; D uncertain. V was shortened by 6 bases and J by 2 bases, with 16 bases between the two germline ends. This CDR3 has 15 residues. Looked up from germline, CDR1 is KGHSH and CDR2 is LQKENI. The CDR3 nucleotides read TGTGCCAGCTCCCCCCTAGGTAGTGACAACACTGAAGCTTTCTTT. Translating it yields CASSPLGSDNTEAFF.

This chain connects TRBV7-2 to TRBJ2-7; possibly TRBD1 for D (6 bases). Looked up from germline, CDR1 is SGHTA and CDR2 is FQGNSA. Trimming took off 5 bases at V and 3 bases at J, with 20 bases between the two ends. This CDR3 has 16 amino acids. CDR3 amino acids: CASSPAPGAVSYEQYF. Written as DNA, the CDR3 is TGTGCCAGCAGCCCGGCCCCAGGGGCTGTAAGCTACGAGCAGTACTTC.

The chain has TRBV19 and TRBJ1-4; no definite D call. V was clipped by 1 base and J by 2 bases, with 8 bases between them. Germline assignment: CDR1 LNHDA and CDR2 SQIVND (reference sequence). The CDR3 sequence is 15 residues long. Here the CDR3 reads CASSIAHSTNEKLFF. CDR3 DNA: TGTGCCAGTAGTATAGCCCACAGCACTAATGAAAAACTGTTTTTT.

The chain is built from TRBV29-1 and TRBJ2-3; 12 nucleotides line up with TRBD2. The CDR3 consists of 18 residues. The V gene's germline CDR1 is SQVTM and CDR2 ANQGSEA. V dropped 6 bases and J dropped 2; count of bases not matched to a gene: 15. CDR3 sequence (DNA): TGCAGCGTGGGCCCCGGGACTAGCGGGTCGTTTTACACAGATACGCAGTATTTT. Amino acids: CSVGPGTSGSFYTDTQYF.

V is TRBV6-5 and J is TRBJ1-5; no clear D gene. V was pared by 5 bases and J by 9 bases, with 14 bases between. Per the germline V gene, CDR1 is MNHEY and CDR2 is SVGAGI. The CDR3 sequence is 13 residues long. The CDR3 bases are TGTGCCAGCAGTCCATCGGGGAAGGCGCCCCAGCATTTT. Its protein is CASSPSGKAPQHF.

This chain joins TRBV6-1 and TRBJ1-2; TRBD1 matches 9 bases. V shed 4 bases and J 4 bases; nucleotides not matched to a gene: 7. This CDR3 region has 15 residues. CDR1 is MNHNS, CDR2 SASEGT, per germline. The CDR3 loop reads CASSADRGSFYGYTF. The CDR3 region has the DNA TGTGCCAGCAGTGCAGACAGGGGGTCTTTCTATGGCTACACCTTC.

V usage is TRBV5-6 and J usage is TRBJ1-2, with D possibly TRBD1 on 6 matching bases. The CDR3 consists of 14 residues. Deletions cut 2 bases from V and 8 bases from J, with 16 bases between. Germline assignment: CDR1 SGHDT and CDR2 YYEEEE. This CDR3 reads CASSLQGFPEGYTF. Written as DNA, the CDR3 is TGTGCCAGCAGCTTACAGGGCTTTCCCGAGGGCTACACCTTC. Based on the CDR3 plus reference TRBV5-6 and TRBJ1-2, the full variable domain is DAGVTQSPTHLIKTRGQQVTLRCSPKSGHDTVSWYQQALGQGPQFIFQYYEEEERQRGNFPDRFSGHQFPNYSSELNVNALLLGDSALYLCASSLQGFPEGYTFGSGTRLTVV.

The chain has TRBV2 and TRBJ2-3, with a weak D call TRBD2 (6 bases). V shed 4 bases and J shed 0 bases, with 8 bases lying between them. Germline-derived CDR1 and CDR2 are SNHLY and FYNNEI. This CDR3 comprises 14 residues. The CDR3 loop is CASSVGTSTDTQYF. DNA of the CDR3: TGTGCCAGCAGTGTGGGGACTAGCACAGATACGCAGTATTTT.

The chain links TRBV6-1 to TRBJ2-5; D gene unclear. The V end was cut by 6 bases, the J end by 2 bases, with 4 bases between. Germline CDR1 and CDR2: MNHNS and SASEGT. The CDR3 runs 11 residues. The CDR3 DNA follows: TGTGCCAGCAGCCCTCAAGAGACCCAGTACTTC. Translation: CASSPQETQYF.

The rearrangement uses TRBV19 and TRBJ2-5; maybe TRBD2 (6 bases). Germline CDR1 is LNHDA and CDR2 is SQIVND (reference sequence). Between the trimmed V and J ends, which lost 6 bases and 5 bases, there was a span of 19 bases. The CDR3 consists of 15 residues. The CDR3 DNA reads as TGTGCCAGTAGCAATATAGGGGTAGCGGATGAGACCCAGTACTTC. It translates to CASSNIGVADETQYF.

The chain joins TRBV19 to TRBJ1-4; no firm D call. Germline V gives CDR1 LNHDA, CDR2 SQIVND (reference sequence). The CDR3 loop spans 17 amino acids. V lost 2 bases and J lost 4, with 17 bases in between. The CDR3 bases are TGTGCCAGTAGTATATTGTCTTGGGCAGAGCATAATGAAAAACTGTTTTTT. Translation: CASSILSWAEHNEKLFF.

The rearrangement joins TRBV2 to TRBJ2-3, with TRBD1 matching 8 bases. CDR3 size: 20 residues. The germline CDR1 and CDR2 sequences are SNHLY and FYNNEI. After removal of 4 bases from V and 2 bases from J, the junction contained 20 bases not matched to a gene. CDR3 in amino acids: CASSGPGTGSSGGHTDTQYF. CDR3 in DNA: TGTGCCAGCAGTGGCCCCGGGACAGGATCCTCTGGGGGTCACACAGATACGCAGTATTTT.

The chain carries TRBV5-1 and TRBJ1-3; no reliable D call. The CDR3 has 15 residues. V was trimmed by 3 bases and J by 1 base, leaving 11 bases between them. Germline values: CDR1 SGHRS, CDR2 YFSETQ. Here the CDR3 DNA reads TGCGCCAGCAGCTCCCGAGGCGGATCTGGAAACACCATATATTTT. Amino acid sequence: CASSSRGGSGNTIYF.